This T cell receptor (beta chain) came from a study of blood T cell dynamics during melanoma immunotherapy. Study-wide results and limits: Clones driving repertoire changes may be melanoma-specific or general immune activation.

Profiling relied on immunoSEQ multiplex PCR, and the TCRdb table lists in-frame clones only, not all of them. The sample includes around 12,000 clones, more than 75% of them seen just once. The time point is: week 3, after first cycle of checkpoint inhibitor. CDR3 length equals 13 residues. Trimming took 2 bases from V and 3 from J; bases not matched to a gene: 3. Per germline, CDR1 SQVTM and CDR2 ANQGSEA. Points on this clone: Its target is unknown.

The sequences come from effector memory CD8+ T cells from blood, collected from a patient treated with checkpoint blockade. This receptor was taken from a human donor with melanoma. The chain uses TRBV29-1 and TRBJ1-2, with TRBD1 matching 7 bases. CDR3 sequence (DNA): TGCAGCGTTGAACCCGACAGGGACTATGGCTACACCTTC. Residues: CSVEPDRDYGYTF.